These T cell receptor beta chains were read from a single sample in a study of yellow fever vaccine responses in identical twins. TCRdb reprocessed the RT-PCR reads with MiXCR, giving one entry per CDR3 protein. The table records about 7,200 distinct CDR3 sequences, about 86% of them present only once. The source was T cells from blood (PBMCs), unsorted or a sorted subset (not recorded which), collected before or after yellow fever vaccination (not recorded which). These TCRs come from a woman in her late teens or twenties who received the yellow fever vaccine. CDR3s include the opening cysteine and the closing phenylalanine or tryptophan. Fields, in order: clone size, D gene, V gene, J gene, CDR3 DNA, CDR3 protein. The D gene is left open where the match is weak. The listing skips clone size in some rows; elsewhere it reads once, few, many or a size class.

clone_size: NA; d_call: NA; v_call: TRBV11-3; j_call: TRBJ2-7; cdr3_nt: TGTGCCAGCAGCCAGACCTCCTACGAGCAGTACTTC; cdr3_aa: CASSQTSYEQYF
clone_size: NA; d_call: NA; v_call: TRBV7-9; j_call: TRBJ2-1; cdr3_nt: TGTGCCAGCAGCTTAGGCAGTAGCGGAGCGAACAATGAGCAGTTCTTC; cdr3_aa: CASSLGSSGANNEQFF
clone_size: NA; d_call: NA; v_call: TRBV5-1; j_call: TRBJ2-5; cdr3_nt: TGCGCCAGCGGGGACCAAAGGCCAAGAGAGGCCCAGTACTTC; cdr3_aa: CASGDQRPREAQYF
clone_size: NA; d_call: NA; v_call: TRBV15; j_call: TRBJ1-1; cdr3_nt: TGTGCCACCAGCTCACCGATGAACACTGAAGCTTTCTTT; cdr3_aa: CATSSPMNTEAFF
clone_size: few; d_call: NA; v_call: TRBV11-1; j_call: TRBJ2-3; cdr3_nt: TGTGCCAGCAGCCCTCCCGTTCGGATTGGGACAGATACGCAGTATTTT; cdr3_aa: CASSPPVRIGTDTQYF
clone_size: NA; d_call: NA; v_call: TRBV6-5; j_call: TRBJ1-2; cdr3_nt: TGTGCCAGCAGTTACTCAAAACAGCGGTCCTATGGCTACACCTTC; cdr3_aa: CASSYSKQRSYGYTF
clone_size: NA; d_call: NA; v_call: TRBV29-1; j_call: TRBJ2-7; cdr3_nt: TGCAGCGCTACGTCAGGTAACTACGAGCAGTACTTC; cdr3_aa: CSATSGNYEQYF
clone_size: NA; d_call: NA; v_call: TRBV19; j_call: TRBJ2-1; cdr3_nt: TGTGCCAGTAGGCACAGGTCCTACAATGAGCAGTTCTTC; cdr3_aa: CASRHRSYNEQFF
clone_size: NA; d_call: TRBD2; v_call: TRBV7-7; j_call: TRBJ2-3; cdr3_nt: TGTGCTAGCTCAAAGGGGGCTAGCGGGGGGTCAGATACGCAGTATTTT; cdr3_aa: CASSKGASGGSDTQYF
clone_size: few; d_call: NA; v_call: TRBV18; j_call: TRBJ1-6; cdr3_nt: TGTGCCAGCTCACCTGCGGTTGGGAATAATTCACCCCTCCACTTT; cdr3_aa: CASSPAVGNNSPLHF
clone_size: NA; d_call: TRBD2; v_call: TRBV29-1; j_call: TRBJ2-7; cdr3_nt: TGCAGCGCCCTGGGACTAGCGGGGACCTACGAGCAGTACTTC; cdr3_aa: CSALGLAGTYEQYF
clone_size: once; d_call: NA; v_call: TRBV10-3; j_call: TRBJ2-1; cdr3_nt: TGTGCCATCAGTGAAACCCGCAATGAGCAGTTCTTC; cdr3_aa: CAISETRNEQFF
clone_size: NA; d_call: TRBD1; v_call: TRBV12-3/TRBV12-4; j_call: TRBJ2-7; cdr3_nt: TGTGCCAGCAGTTTAGGGAGACAGGGCATATATGAGCAGTACTTC; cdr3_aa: CASSLGRQGIYEQYF